The text below deals with one T cell receptor (beta chain). Its cognate antigen is unknown. From the 5' RACE reads, TCRdb called clonotypes with MiXCR, one entry per CDR3 protein. The profile shows under 450,000 distinct CDR3 sequences, 20% of them singletons. The source of the sample is a study of CD8 T cells in ankylosing spondylitis. Study-wide points: Reactive arthritis synovial fluid and blood were previously reported to contain some motif variants. A TCR beta motif of several highly homologous variants seemed to mark ankylosing spondylitis blood.

Germline V lookup: CDR1 KGHDR, CDR2 SFDVKD. The ends lost 4 bases at V and 0 bases at J; junction bases unmatched: 7. The CDR3 contains 17 residues. The sample comprised blood, either unsorted or a sorted T cell fraction (not recorded which). The sequence came from a male donor with ankylosing spondylitis or in good health (not recorded which). V usage is TRBV24-1 and J usage is TRBJ2-2, with TRBD2 matching 7 bases. The CDR3 region is CATSDRTGLANTGELFF. DNA for the CDR3: TGTGCCACCAGTGACCGAACAGGACTAGCGAACACCGGGGAGCTGTTTTTT.